The 30 T cell receptor beta chains in this list originate from one sample, sequenced in a study of T cell responses to AZD1222 COVID-19 vaccine. Profiling relied on immunoSEQ multiplex PCR, and the TCRdb table lists in-frame clones only, not all of them. Of 150,000 or so clones detected, roughly nine tenths appear once; the ten largest clones hold 5% to 6%. Specimen: peripheral blood, collected on day 0 of MenACWY control vaccination. These receptors all come from an adult in good health.

The chain joins TRBV6-1 to TRBJ1-1; 9 bases fit TRBD1. V lost 3 bases to trimming and J lost 3 bases; unmatched junction nucleotides: 8. Per the germline V gene, CDR1 is MNHNS and CDR2 is SASEGT. The CDR3 has 16 amino acids. The CDR3 spells CASSENSGTGHTEAFF. The CDR3 DNA reads TGTGCCAGCAGTGAGAACTCCGGGACAGGGCACACTGAAGCTTTCTTT.

The CDR3 loop reads CASSLEASGMVFYNEQFF. In nucleotides, the CDR3 is TGCGCCAGCAGCTTGGAAGCGTCAGGGATGGTTTTTTACAATGAGCAGTTCTTC. The rearrangement links TRBV5-1 to TRBJ2-1, with D possibly TRBD1 on 5 matching bases. The CDR3 consists of 18 residues. Germline lookup yields CDR1 SGHRS and CDR2 YFSETQ. Between the trimmed V and J ends, which lost 0 bases and 4 bases, there was a span of 20 bases. The full variable domain, its missing parts supplied by reference TRBV5-1 and TRBJ2-1, is KAGVTQTPRYLIKTRGQQVTLSCSPISGHRSVSWYQQTPGQGLQFLFEYFSETQRNKGNFPGRFSGRQFSNSRSEMNVSTLELGDSALYLCASSLEASGMVFYNEQFFGPGTRLTVL.

V and J are TRBV30 and TRBJ2-3; 7 bases align to TRBD2. Germline lookup yields CDR1 GTSNPN and CDR2 SVGIG (reference sequence). Trimming removed 2 bases from V and 2 bases from J; junction bases left unmatched: 7. The CDR3 is 15 residues long. This CDR3 is CAWSSWREFTDTQYF. The DNA for the CDR3 is TGTGCCTGGAGTTCCTGGCGGGAGTTCACAGATACGCAGTATTTT.

The CDR3 spells CASRSVSRGYGYTF. The CDR3 nucleotides are TGTGCCAGCAGGTCCGTGTCTCGGGGGTATGGCTACACCTTC. The V gene is TRBV28, the J gene TRBJ1-2; TRBD1 might be the D (5 bases). Per the germline V gene, CDR1 is MDHEN and CDR2 is SYDVKM. V lost 6 bases and J 5 bases, leaving 16 bases between the germline ends. The CDR3 covers 14 residues.

This sequence joins TRBV6-5 and TRBJ1-5; 7 nucleotides line up with TRBD1. The CDR3 sequence is 13 residues long. After removal of 6 bases from V and 7 bases from J, the junction contained 6 bases not matched to a gene. The germline gives CDR1 MNHEY, CDR2 SVGAGI. CDR3 loop: CASRQTGTQPQHF. In nucleotides, the CDR3 is TGTGCCAGCAGGCAGACAGGGACACAGCCCCAGCATTTT.

This clone was counted a single time. Here the CDR3 DNA reads TGTGCCAGCAGCTCCTCAACACCGAACACTGAAGCTTTCTTT. Residues: CASSSSTPNTEAFF. The chain uses TRBV7-8 and TRBJ1-1; D unresolved. The CDR3 runs 14 residues. V was trimmed by 4 bases and J by 1 base, leaving 10 bases between them. The germline V gene encodes CDR1 SGHVS and CDR2 FQNEAQ.

The chain couples TRBV5-1 to TRBJ2-3; 7 positions match TRBD2. CDR3 size: 16 residues. Unmatched junction bases numbered 4, after V lost 0 bases and J lost 0 bases. CDR1 and CDR2 from the germline V gene are SGHRS and YFSETQ. CDR3 amino acids: CASSLDRRGSTDTQYF. In nucleotides, the CDR3 is TGCGCCAGCAGCTTGGATAGGCGGGGGAGCACAGATACGCAGTATTTT.

The CDR3 spells CASSRGGPRFF. CDR3 DNA sequence: TGTGCCAGCAGCCGCGGGGGGCCCCGGTTCTTC. The genes are TRBV7-8 and TRBJ2-1; the match to TRBD2 covers 8 bases. CDR1 is SGHVS and CDR2 is FQNEAQ in the germline V gene. The ends lost 5 bases at V and 15 bases at J; junction bases unmatched: 6. The CDR3 has 11 residues.

This chain uses TRBV18 with TRBJ1-5, with D unresolved. V lost 1 base and J lost 4, with 11 bases in between. The germline V gene encodes CDR1 KGHSH and CDR2 LQKENI. This CDR3 comprises 15 residues. DNA of the CDR3: TGTGCCAGCTCACCACGCGCCCAACTAAATCAGCCCCAGCATTTT. Residues: CASSPRAQLNQPQHF.

This chain joins TRBV6-2 or TRBV6-3 and TRBJ1-5, with unresolved D. Germline loops: CDR1 MNHEY, CDR2 SVGEGT. V was cut by 1 base and J by 4 bases, with 5 bases left in between. CDR3 length: 13 residues. CDR3 nucleotides: TGTGCCAGCAGTTACTTCGGAAATCAGCCCCAGCATTTT. Protein sequence: CASSYFGNQPQHF.

This clone was observed at least ten times. The rearrangement joins TRBV2 to TRBJ1-4; tentative D call: TRBD1 (5 bases). Germline assignment: CDR1 SNHLY and CDR2 FYNNEI. The CDR3 sequence is 13 residues long. Trimming shortened V by 4 bases and J by 7 bases, and 10 bases separated the two germline ends. DNA for the CDR3: TGTGCCAGCAGTGCTGGGGGAGTTGAAAAACTGTTTTTT. Translating gives CASSAGGVEKLFF.

The chain joins TRBV5-6 to TRBJ2-2; 7 bases agree with TRBD1. This CDR3 is 14 amino acids long. Germline CDR1 and CDR2: SGHDT and YYEEEE. Losses at the gene ends were 0 bases for V and 5 bases for J; bases not matched to a gene: 1. The chain's CDR3 is CASSLGQGTGELFF. The CDR3 DNA reads as TGTGCCAGCAGCTTGGGACAGGGAACCGGGGAGCTGTTTTTT.

This clone came up a few times. This rearrangement joins TRBV4-1 to TRBJ2-5, with 7 bases fitting TRBD2. The germline V gene encodes CDR1 MGHRA and CDR2 YSYEKL. J gave up 7 bases and V 1 base, and 9 bases lay outside the gene matches. This CDR3 is built from 15 residues. The CDR3 nucleotides read TGCGCCAGCAGCCAAGGGGCTAGCGGTAGCTCGACCCAGTACTTC. The encoded protein is CASSQGASGSSTQYF.

The chain uses TRBV7-9 and TRBJ2-3; maybe TRBD2 (5 bases). This CDR3 spans 12 amino acids. The germline CDR1 and CDR2 sequences are SEHNR and FQNEAQ (reference sequence). Between the trimmed V and J ends, which lost 5 bases and 6 bases, there was a span of 9 bases. The CDR3 is CASSPLADTQYF. The CDR3 bases are TGTGCCAGCAGCCCCTTAGCGGATACGCAGTATTTT.

The chain uses TRBV29-1 and TRBJ2-3; D ambiguous. Looked up from germline, CDR1 is SQVTM and CDR2 is ANQGSEA. Trimming shortened V by 4 bases and J by 1 base, and 9 bases separated the two germline ends. This CDR3 contains 13 residues. In nucleotides, the CDR3 is TGCAGCGTTGCCCGGACGGGCACAGATACGCAGTATTTT. Translated: CSVARTGTDTQYF.

The chain combines TRBV28 with TRBJ1-6; D uncertain. Germline CDR1 reads MDHEN; CDR2 reads SYDVKM. CDR3 length: 14 amino acids. Trimming took 2 bases from V and 7 from J, leaving 9 bases between them. This chain's CDR3 is CASSLINGNSPLHF. The CDR3 DNA reads TGTGCCAGCAGTTTAATTAATGGGAATTCACCCCTCCACTTT.

This clone appeared a few times. V is TRBV7-9 and J is TRBJ2-7, with D tentatively TRBD2 (5 bases). The CDR3 totals 12 residues. CDR1 is SEHNR and CDR2 is FQNEAQ in the germline V gene (reference sequence). Trimming shortened V by 4 bases and J by 6 bases, and 10 bases separated the two germline ends. The CDR3, as DNA: TGTGCCAGCAGCTCCGGACGGGGCGAGCAGTACGTC. Translated: CASSSGRGEQYV.

The rearrangement uses TRBV9 and TRBJ1-6; D unresolved. CDR1 and CDR2 (germline): SGDLS, YYNGEE. There are 15 residues in the CDR3. V was shortened by 4 bases and J by 5 bases, with 13 bases between the two germline ends. CDR3 sequence reads: CASSSWTDNNSPLHF. Here the CDR3 DNA reads TGTGCCAGCAGCTCTTGGACGGATAATAATTCACCCCTCCACTTT. The variable domain in full, with the rest retrieved from reference TRBV9 and TRBJ1-6, is DSGVTQTPKHLITATGQRVTLRCSPRSGDLSVYWYQQSLDQGLQFLIQYYNGEERAKGNILERFSAQQFPDLHSELNLSSLELGDSALYFCASSSWTDNNSPLHFGNGTRLTVT.

This clone was seen just once. The J gene is TRBJ2-2, the V gene TRBV4-1; TRBD1 aligns across 7 bases. This CDR3 spans 18 amino acids. After removal of 4 bases from V and 6 bases from J, the junction contained 17 bases not matched to a gene. Looked up from germline, CDR1 is MGHRA and CDR2 is YSYEKL. The CDR3 DNA sequence: TGCGCCAGCAGCCCCAACGGTCGCTCAGGGGGAATCGCCGGGGAGCTGTTTTTT. This encodes CASSPNGRSGGIAGELFF.

The chain joins TRBV5-1 to TRBJ2-7, with D possibly being TRBD1 (5 bases). CDR3 size: 15 residues. V was shortened by 0 bases and J by 4 bases, with 14 bases between the two germline ends. Germline-derived CDR1 and CDR2 are SGHRS and YFSETQ. CDR3 sequence: CASSLGQGIMYEQYF. CDR3 coding DNA: TGCGCCAGCAGCTTGGGTCAGGGAATCATGTACGAGCAGTACTTC.

This chain uses TRBV27 with TRBJ1-2; D perhaps matches TRBD1 (5 bases). Germline CDR1 and CDR2: MNHEY and SMNVEV (reference sequence). This CDR3 comprises 15 residues. Trimming took 10 bases from V and 8 from J, leaving 26 bases between them. The chain's CDR3 is CATRLTRGPFGGYTF. In DNA, the CDR3 is TGTGCCACACGCCTTACTAGGGGTCCCTTTGGAGGCTACACCTTC.

V gene TRBV5-4 combines with J gene TRBJ2-5; no reliable D call. The CDR3 is 13 residues long. V lost 4 bases and J lost 5, with 12 bases in between. CDR1 is SGHNT, CDR2 YYREEE, per germline (reference sequence). The CDR3 region is CASSRDGEETQYF. CDR3 DNA sequence: TGTGCCAGCAGCCGTGACGGAGAGGAGACCCAGTACTTC.

The CDR3 protein is CASGGQIGGTATQYF. For the CDR3, the DNA is TGTGCCAGCGGGGGGCAAATAGGGGGTACTGCGACCCAGTACTTC. V and J are TRBV27 and TRBJ2-5; D could derive from TRBD1 or TRBD2 (6 bases each). The CDR3 contains 15 residues. CDR1 is MNHEY and CDR2 is SMNVEV in the germline V gene (reference sequence). Trimming took 8 bases from V and 7 from J, leaving 23 bases between them.

V usage is TRBV5-6 and J usage is TRBJ1-5; D not certain. CDR1 is SGHDT, CDR2 YYEEEE, per germline. V lost 2 bases to trimming and J lost 6 bases, with 6 bases between them. CDR3 length equals 12 residues. The CDR3, as DNA: TGTGCCAGCAGCTTCTCTACTCAGCCCCAGCATTTT. This sequence encodes CASSFSTQPQHF.

V is TRBV6-5 and J is TRBJ1-6; 8 nucleotides match TRBD1. The CDR3 length is 15 residues. V dropped 6 bases and J dropped 8; count of bases not matched to a gene: 9. Germline lookup yields CDR1 MNHEY and CDR2 SVGAGI. CDR3 region: CASRTRGQGDSPLHF. The CDR3 DNA sequence: TGTGCCAGCAGGACCAGGGGGCAGGGGGATTCACCCCTCCACTTT.

The chain has TRBV4-2 and TRBJ2-1, with 8 nucleotides matching TRBD2. The CDR3 is made up of 17 amino acids. Trimming at V came to 3 bases and at J to 0 bases, leaving 7 bases not matched to a gene. Per the germline V gene, CDR1 is LGHNA and CDR2 is YNFKEQ. CDR3 nucleotide sequence: TGTGCCAGCAGCCAGTTAGCGGGGACAAGCTCCTACAATGAGCAGTTCTTC. Amino acid sequence: CASSQLAGTSSYNEQFF.

This rearrangement joins TRBV27 to TRBJ1-3, with D perhaps matching TRBD1 (5 bases). Trimming took off 8 bases at V and 4 bases at J, with 15 bases between the two ends. CDR1 MNHEY and CDR2 SMNVEV come from the germline V gene (reference sequence). CDR3 length: 14 amino acids. Here the CDR3 DNA reads TGTGCCAGCTCCAGGGAAAGGGGCGGAAACACCATATATTTT. Translating gives CASSRERGGNTIYF.

The DNA of the CDR3 is TGTGCCAGCAGTGAAGCGCCGACTTTACAAGAGACCCAGTACTTC. It encodes CASSEAPTLQETQYF. V usage is TRBV2 and J usage is TRBJ2-5, with D unclear. Per germline, CDR1 SNHLY and CDR2 FYNNEI. The CDR3 runs to 15 residues. V shed 0 bases and J shed 2 bases, with 10 bases lying between them.

The chain is built from TRBV19 and TRBJ1-1; D unclear. Germline V gene data show CDR1 as LNHDA and CDR2 as SQIVND (reference sequence). The CDR3 runs to 13 residues. Trimming cost V 3 bases and J 1 base, with 6 bases left between them. DNA of the CDR3: TGTGCCAGTAGTATGAAGCCGAACACTGAAGCTTTCTTT. Amino acids: CASSMKPNTEAFF.

The chain has TRBV5-6 and TRBJ2-5; D uncertain. The V and J ends lost 4 bases and 2 bases respectively, with 9 bases between them. The V gene's germline CDR1 is SGHDT and CDR2 YYEEEE. The CDR3 covers 13 residues. CDR3 loop: CASSRRPQETQYF. DNA of the CDR3: TGTGCCAGCAGCCGTAGACCACAAGAGACCCAGTACTTC.